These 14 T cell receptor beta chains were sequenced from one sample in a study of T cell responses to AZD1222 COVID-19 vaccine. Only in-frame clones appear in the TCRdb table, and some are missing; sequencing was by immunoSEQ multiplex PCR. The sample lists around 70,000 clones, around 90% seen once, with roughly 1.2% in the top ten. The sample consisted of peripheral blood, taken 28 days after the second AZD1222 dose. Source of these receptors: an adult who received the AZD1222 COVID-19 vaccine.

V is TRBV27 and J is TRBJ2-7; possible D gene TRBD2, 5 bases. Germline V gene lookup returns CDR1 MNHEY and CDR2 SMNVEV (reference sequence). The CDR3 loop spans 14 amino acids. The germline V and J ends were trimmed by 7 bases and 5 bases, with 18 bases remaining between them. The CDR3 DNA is TGTGCCAGCACCCCGTCCATTGAGGGTAACGAGCAGTACTTC. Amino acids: CASTPSIEGNEQYF.

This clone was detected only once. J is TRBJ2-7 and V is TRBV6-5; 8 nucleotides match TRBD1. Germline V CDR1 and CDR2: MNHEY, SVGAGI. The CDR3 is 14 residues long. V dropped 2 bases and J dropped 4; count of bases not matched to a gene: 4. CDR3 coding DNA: TGTGCCAGCAGTTACACGCAGGGGGCATACGAGCAGTACTTC. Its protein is CASSYTQGAYEQYF.

The CDR3 protein is CASSGVGVGDNEQFF. The CDR3 DNA reads TGCGCCAGCAGCGGAGTTGGGGTTGGGGACAATGAGCAGTTCTTC. This chain links TRBV10-1 with TRBJ2-1; D not certain. Germline-derived CDR1 and CDR2 are WNHNN and SYGVQD (reference sequence). This CDR3 comprises 15 residues. Trimming took 6 bases from V and 5 from J, leaving 17 bases between them.

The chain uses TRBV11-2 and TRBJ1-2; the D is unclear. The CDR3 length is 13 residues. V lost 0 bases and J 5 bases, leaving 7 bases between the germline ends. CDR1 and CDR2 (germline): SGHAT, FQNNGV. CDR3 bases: TGTGCCAGCAGCTTAGATTACAGATATGGCTACACCTTC. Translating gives CASSLDYRYGYTF.

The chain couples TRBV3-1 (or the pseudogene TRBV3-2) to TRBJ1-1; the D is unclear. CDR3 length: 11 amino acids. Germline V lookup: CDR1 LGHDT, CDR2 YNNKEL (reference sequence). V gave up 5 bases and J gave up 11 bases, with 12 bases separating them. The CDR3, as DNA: TGTGCCAGCAGCTCAGTCGGAGGGGCTTTCTTT. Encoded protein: CASSSVGGAFF.

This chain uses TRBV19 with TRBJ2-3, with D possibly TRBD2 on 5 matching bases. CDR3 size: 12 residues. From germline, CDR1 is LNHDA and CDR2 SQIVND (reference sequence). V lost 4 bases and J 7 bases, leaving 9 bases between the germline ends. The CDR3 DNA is TGTGCCAGTAGTACTAGCCGGAATACGCAGTATTTT. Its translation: CASSTSRNTQYF.

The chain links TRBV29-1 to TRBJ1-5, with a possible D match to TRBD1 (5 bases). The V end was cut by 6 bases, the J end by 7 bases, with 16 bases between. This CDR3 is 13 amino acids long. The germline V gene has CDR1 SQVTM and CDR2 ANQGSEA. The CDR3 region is CSVSPGTGQPQHF. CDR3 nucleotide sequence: TGCAGCGTATCCCCGGGGACGGGCCAGCCCCAGCATTTT.

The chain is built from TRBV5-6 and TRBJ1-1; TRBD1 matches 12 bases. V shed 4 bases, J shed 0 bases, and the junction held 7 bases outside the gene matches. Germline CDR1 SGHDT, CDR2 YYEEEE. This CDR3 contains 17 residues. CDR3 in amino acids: CASSTRDRGRMNTEAFF. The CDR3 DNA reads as TGTGCCAGCAGCACCCGGGACAGGGGGCGCATGAACACTGAAGCTTTCTTT.

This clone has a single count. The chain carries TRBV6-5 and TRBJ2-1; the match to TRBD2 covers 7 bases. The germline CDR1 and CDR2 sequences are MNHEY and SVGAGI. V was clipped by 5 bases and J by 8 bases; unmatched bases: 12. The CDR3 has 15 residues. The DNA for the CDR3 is TGTGCCAGCAGTCCATCCTCCGGAACTAGCGATGAGCAGTTCTTC. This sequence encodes CASSPSSGTSDEQFF.

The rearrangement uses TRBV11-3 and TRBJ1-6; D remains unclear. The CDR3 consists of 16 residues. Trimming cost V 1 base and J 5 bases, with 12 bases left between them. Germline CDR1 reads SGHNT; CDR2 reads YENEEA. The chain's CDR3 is CASSLVPGEDNSPLHF. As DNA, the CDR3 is TGTGCCAGCAGCTTAGTCCCGGGAGAAGATAATTCACCCCTCCACTTT. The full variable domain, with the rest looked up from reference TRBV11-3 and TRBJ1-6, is EAGVVQSPRYKIIEKKQPVAFWCNPISGHNTLYWYLQNLGQGPELLIRYENEEAVDDSQLPKDRFSAERLKGVDSTLKIQPAELGDSAVYLCASSLVPGEDNSPLHFGNGTRLTVT.

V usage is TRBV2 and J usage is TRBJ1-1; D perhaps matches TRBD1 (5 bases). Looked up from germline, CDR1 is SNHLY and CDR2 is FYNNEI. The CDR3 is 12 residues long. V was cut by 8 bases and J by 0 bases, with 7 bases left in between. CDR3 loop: CASRGLNTEAFF. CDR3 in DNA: TGTGCCAGCCGGGGCTTGAACACTGAAGCTTTCTTT.

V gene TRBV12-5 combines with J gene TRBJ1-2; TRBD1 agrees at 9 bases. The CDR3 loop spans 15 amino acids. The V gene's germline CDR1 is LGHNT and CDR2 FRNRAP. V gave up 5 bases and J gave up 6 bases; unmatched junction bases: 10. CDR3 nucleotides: TGTGCTAGTGGTCTCCAAACAGGGGGCTACAATGGCTACACCTTC. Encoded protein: CASGLQTGGYNGYTF.

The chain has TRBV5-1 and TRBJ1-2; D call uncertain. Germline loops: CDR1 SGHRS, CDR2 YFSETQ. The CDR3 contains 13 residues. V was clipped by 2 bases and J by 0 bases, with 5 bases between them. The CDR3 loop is CASSFEANYGYTF. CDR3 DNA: TGCGCCAGCAGCTTCGAAGCTAACTATGGCTACACCTTC.

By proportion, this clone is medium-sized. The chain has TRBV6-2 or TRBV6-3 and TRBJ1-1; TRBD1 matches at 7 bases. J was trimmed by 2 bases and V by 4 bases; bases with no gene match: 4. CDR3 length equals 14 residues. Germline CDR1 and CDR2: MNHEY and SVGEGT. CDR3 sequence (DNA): TGTGCCAGCAGTTCGAGGGGGCCTAACACTGAAGCTTTCTTT. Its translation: CASSSRGPNTEAFF.